The 20 T cell receptor beta chains given below trace back to one sample, sequenced in a study of T cells after yellow fever vaccination. TCRdb recomputed calls from the 5' RACE reads with MiXCR, one row per CDR3 protein. This table holds some 670,000 distinct CDR3 sequences, 10% to 15% found once. The material sequenced was PBMCs, taken on the day of the yellow fever booster vaccination. Receptor source: a man younger than 40 who received the YFV17D yellow fever vaccine.

The rearrangement joins TRBV20-1 to TRBJ1-5, with D perhaps matching TRBD1 (5 bases). The ends were cut back, 0 bases at V and 2 bases at J, with 17 bases in the middle. Germline CDR1 and CDR2: DFQATT and SNEGSKA (reference sequence). The CDR3 has 17 amino acids. The CDR3 DNA is TGCAGTGCTAGAGATCGGGAGCAGGGAACGGGCAATCAGCCCCAGCATTTT. This translates into CSARDREQGTGNQPQHF.

This clonotype has just a few counts. This rearrangement joins TRBV12-3 or TRBV12-4 to TRBJ2-3; D gene ambiguous. The CDR3 covers 13 residues. V lost 6 bases to trimming and J lost 8 bases, with 15 bases between them. The CDR3 DNA reads as TGTGCCAGCAGCCCCCCGCATTTCAGTACGCAGTATTTT. Its translation is CASSPPHFSTQYF.

The chain joins TRBV28 to TRBJ2-7, with 8 bases that match TRBD1. This CDR3 is built from 13 residues. V lost 6 bases, J lost 3 bases, and 4 bases stayed unmatched. CDR1 MDHEN and CDR2 SYDVKM come from the germline V gene. DNA for the CDR3: TGTGCCAGCAGGACAGGGGCCCACTACGAGCAGTACTTC. It encodes CASRTGAHYEQYF.

This clonotype was seen at least ten times. The rearrangement uses TRBV20-1 and TRBJ2-7; TRBD2 matches at 12 bases. The V segment lost 0 bases and the J segment 3 bases; nucleotides outside the gene matches: 3. This CDR3 comprises 15 residues. Per germline, CDR1 DFQATT and CDR2 SNEGSKA (reference sequence). In DNA, the CDR3 is TGCAGTGCTAGAGATGGACTAGCGGGACTCTACGAGCAGTACTTC. It codes for CSARDGLAGLYEQYF.

There are a few counts of this clonotype. The V call is TRBV5-1, the J call TRBJ1-1, with D possibly being TRBD1 (5 bases). Germline CDR1 SGHRS, CDR2 YFSETQ. The CDR3 consists of 13 residues. The V gene lost 4 bases and the J gene lost 8 bases, with 15 bases spanning the gap. The CDR3 is CASSHETGQEAFF. The CDR3 region has the DNA TGCGCCAGCAGCCATGAAACAGGCCAAGAAGCTTTCTTT. Full variable domain (outside the CDR3, taken from reference TRBV5-1 and TRBJ1-1): KAGVTQTPRYLIKTRGQQVTLSCSPISGHRSVSWYQQTPGQGLQFLFEYFSETQRNKGNFPGRFSGRQFSNSRSEMNVSTLELGDSALYLCASSHETGQEAFFGQGTRLTVV.

The rearrangement links TRBV28 to TRBJ1-4; perhaps TRBD1 as D (5 bases). The germline V and J ends were trimmed by 3 bases and 7 bases, with 12 bases remaining between them. This CDR3 has 14 amino acids. Germline assignment: CDR1 MDHEN and CDR2 SYDVKM. The CDR3 DNA is TGTGCCAGCAGTTTGGGGGGGGTTGGTGAAAAACTGTTTTTT. This encodes CASSLGGVGEKLFF.

The chain is built from TRBV3-1 and TRBJ2-3; D tentatively reads TRBD1 or TRBD2 (5 bases each). This CDR3 has 14 amino acids. Germline V CDR1 and CDR2: LGHDT, YNNKEL (reference sequence). V was trimmed by 3 bases and J by 3 bases, leaving 10 bases between them. CDR3 loop: CASSQGPTTDTQYF. The CDR3 nucleotides read TGTGCCAGCAGCCAGGGACCAACGACAGATACGCAGTATTTT.

This sequence joins TRBV7-9 and TRBJ2-3; 10 bases are a match to TRBD2. Germline CDR1 reads SEHNR; CDR2 reads FQNEAQ (reference sequence). V lost 3 bases, J lost 2 bases, and 5 bases stayed unmatched. This CDR3 has 16 amino acids. The CDR3 loop is CASSLGLAPFTDTQYF. CDR3 coding DNA: TGTGCCAGCAGCTTGGGACTAGCGCCTTTCACAGATACGCAGTATTTT.

The sample holds a few counts of this clonotype. The chain is built from TRBV20-1 and TRBJ1-2; D is uncertain. CDR1 is DFQATT, CDR2 SNEGSKA, per germline (reference sequence). V lost 6 bases and J 0 bases, leaving 11 bases between the germline ends. The CDR3 sequence is 13 residues long. This chain's CDR3 is CSAESRANYGYTF. The DNA for the CDR3 is TGCAGTGCCGAGAGTCGGGCTAACTATGGCTACACCTTC.

This chain's CDR3 is CASSVGGNSPLHF. DNA of the CDR3: TGTGCCAGCAGCGTCGGGGGTAATTCACCCCTCCACTTT. The chain has TRBV9 and TRBJ1-6; maybe TRBD1 (5 bases). This CDR3 contains 13 residues. Per the germline V gene, CDR1 is SGDLS and CDR2 is YYNGEE. V lost 2 bases and J lost 6, with 6 bases in between.

This clonotype was picked up a small number of times. The CDR3 DNA reads as TGTGCCAGCAGCTTAGAGGGGGGCGAATCCTACGAGCAGTACTTC. The encoded protein is CASSLEGGESYEQYF. The V call is TRBV7-8, the J call TRBJ2-7; D possibly uses TRBD1 or TRBD2 (6 bases each). The germline V gene has CDR1 SGHVS and CDR2 FQNEAQ. The CDR3 contains 15 residues. V lost 1 base and J lost 1, with 11 bases in between.

Only a few counts were recorded for this clonotype. The chain joins TRBV24-1 to TRBJ1-1; D might be TRBD1 (5 bases). V was clipped by 10 bases and J by 2 bases, with 16 bases between them. The CDR3 has 14 amino acids. Germline V lookup: CDR1 KGHDR, CDR2 SFDVKD. CDR3 protein: CATGGDGVNTEAFF. CDR3 sequence (DNA): TGTGCCACGGGAGGGGATGGGGTCAACACTGAAGCTTTCTTT.

In its sample, this clonotype was seen a few times. This chain joins TRBV9 and TRBJ2-1, with a possible D match to TRBD1 (6 bases). CDR1 and CDR2 (germline): SGDLS, YYNGEE. CDR3 length: 16 residues. Trimming took 1 base from V and 0 from J, leaving 11 bases between them. The CDR3 loop reads CASSVRTANSYNEQFF. DNA for the CDR3: TGTGCCAGCAGCGTACGGACAGCAAACTCCTACAATGAGCAGTTCTTC.

V gene TRBV6-5 combines with J gene TRBJ2-4; D is uncertain. Trimming stripped 0 bases from V and 5 bases from J, with 11 bases between. Germline values: CDR1 MNHEY, CDR2 SVGAGI. This CDR3 spans 15 amino acids. CDR3 DNA sequence: TGTGCCAGCAGTTACTCGTATAGGCCAGAAAACATTCAGTACTTC. This codes for CASSYSYRPENIQYF.

This chain joins TRBV6-1 and TRBJ2-1, with 7 bases matching TRBD2. The germline V gene encodes CDR1 MNHNS and CDR2 SASEGT. The CDR3 consists of 14 residues. Germline trimming cut 4 bases from V and 7 bases from J; bases unmatched to any gene: 7. The CDR3 loop is CASSGEVGGNEQFF. CDR3 DNA sequence: TGTGCCAGCAGTGGAGAAGTGGGAGGGAATGAGCAGTTCTTC.

The gene calls are TRBV19 and TRBJ2-1; 8 bases are a match to TRBD2. V gave up 4 bases and J gave up 5 bases; unmatched junction bases: 7. The V gene's germline CDR1 is LNHDA and CDR2 SQIVND (reference sequence). The length of the CDR3 is 15 residues. CDR3 in amino acids: CASSRGLGGNNEQFF. In nucleotides, the CDR3 is TGTGCCAGTAGTAGGGGACTAGGGGGAAACAATGAGCAGTTCTTC.

This clonotype was counted between two and nine times. J is TRBJ2-7 and V is TRBV7-2; TRBD1 matches 7 bases. The ends lost 5 bases at V and 3 bases at J; junction bases unmatched: 10. Germline values: CDR1 SGHTA, CDR2 FQGNSA. This CDR3 contains 15 residues. The CDR3 here is CASSASTGFYYEQYF. For the CDR3, the DNA is TGTGCCAGCAGCGCCTCGACAGGGTTTTACTACGAGCAGTACTTC.

Ten or more counts support this clonotype. This chain connects TRBV10-3 to TRBJ2-3, with D perhaps matching TRBD1 (5 bases). CDR1 and CDR2 (germline): ENHRY, SYGVKD. CDR3 length equals 12 residues. The ends were cut back, 6 bases at V and 5 bases at J, with 9 bases in the middle. The CDR3 sequence is CAISGQGDTQYF. The CDR3 nucleotides are TGTGCCATCAGCGGCCAGGGAGATACGCAGTATTTT.

The table lists this clonotype with a few counts. This rearrangement joins TRBV29-1 to TRBJ2-7; 7 bases fit TRBD1. This CDR3 region has 15 residues. The germline CDR1 and CDR2 sequences are SQVTM and ANQGSEA. The V segment lost 5 bases and the J segment 2 bases; nucleotides outside the gene matches: 12. CDR3 in amino acids: CSVTLRDSFTYEQYF. The CDR3 bases are TGCAGCGTTACTCTCCGGGACAGTTTTACCTACGAGCAGTACTTC.

This clonotype was seen a few times. The chain employs TRBV5-1 and TRBJ2-1; 8 bases are a match to TRBD2. The CDR3 length is 17 residues. CDR1 is SGHRS, CDR2 YFSETQ, per germline. V shed 0 bases and J 4 bases; nucleotides not matched to a gene: 9. CDR3 loop: CASSLAPGGPRYNEQFF. As DNA, the CDR3 is TGCGCCAGCAGCTTGGCCCCGGGAGGGCCTCGATACAATGAGCAGTTCTTC.